This TCR beta chain was identified in a study of radiation and T cells in renal cell carcinoma. This clone was counted between two and nine times. Its target is not known. V was pared by 3 bases and J by 5 bases, with 5 bases of the junction left unmatched. CDR1 and CDR2 from the germline V gene are SGHAT and FQDESV (reference sequence). This CDR3 region has 16 residues. Study-wide points: Dominant CDR3 motifs were more common in irradiated tumors than controls. Compared with controls, irradiated tumors showed greater TCR clonality.

Specified treatment: treatment-naive control, cytoreductive nephrectomy. Some clones are missing from TCRdb's copy, which holds only in-frame ones; the method was immunoSEQ multiplex PCR. The sample includes around 17,000 clones, more than 55% of them seen just once. Here the sequenced sample was tumor tissue, taken from a patient whose treatment was nephrectomy without radiotherapy. This receptor was identified in a man aged 35-49 years with renal cell carcinoma. The V call is TRBV11-1, the J call TRBJ2-1; 12 positions agree with TRBD2. The CDR3 nucleotides are TGTGCCAGCAGCTTCGGACTAGCGGGGAGTAACAATGAGCAGTTCTTC. Translated, it gives CASSFGLAGSNNEQFF.